This entry lists 7 T cell receptor beta chains sequenced from one sample in a study of shared T cell receptors in the human thymus. Produced via immunoSEQ multiplex PCR; TCRdb's table is partial and in-frame only. This sample carries fewer than 700,000 clones, roughly 90% of them seen once, and the ten largest clones take about 0.01%. The data also belong to a second study, concerning human thymus T cells.

Specimen: thymocytes. All receptors derive from a boy less than two years old with a congenital heart defect.

The chain links TRBV11-2 to TRBJ2-5, with D possibly matching TRBD1 (5 bases). Germline-derived CDR1 and CDR2 are SGHAT and FQNNGV. This CDR3 region has 18 residues. Trimming removed 3 bases at V and 2 bases at J, with 22 bases between. The chain's CDR3 is CASSFHPPPGKGQETQYF. Here the CDR3 DNA reads TGTGCCAGCAGCTTCCACCCTCCCCCAGGGAAGGGGCAAGAGACCCAGTACTTC.

The gene calls are TRBV6-5 and TRBJ2-5; D unresolved. The DNA end is more similar to TRBJ2-7, so the J call may be wrong. CDR1 MNHEY and CDR2 SVGAGI come from the germline V gene. The CDR3 loop spans 13 amino acids. CDR3 region: CASSYSKFTEQYF. The CDR3 region has the DNA TGTGCCAGCAGTTACTCGAAATTTACCGAGCAGTACTTC.

The chain couples TRBV2 to TRBJ1-1; 12 bases line up with TRBD1. Germline V gene data show CDR1 as SNHLY and CDR2 as FYNNEI. This CDR3 is built from 17 residues. V shed 6 bases, J shed 1 base, and the junction held 9 bases outside the gene matches. CDR3: CASREAGTGGRNTEAFF. Here the CDR3 DNA reads TGTGCCAGCAGAGAGGCGGGGACAGGGGGCAGGAACACTGAAGCTTTCTTT.

This clone occurred once. The chain uses TRBV7-6 and TRBJ2-7; 11 bases fit TRBD1. Trimming cost V 5 bases and J 2 bases; bases outside gene matches: 5. Germline CDR1 SGHVS, CDR2 FNYEAQ. The CDR3 runs to 15 residues. DNA of the CDR3: TGTGCCAGCAGCCCCGGGACAGGGGGTCCCTACGAGCAGTACTTC. Translated, it gives CASSPGTGGPYEQYF. Variable domain in full (rest from reference TRBV7-6 and TRBJ2-7): GAGVSQSPRYKVTKRGQDVALRCDPISGHVSLYWYRQALGQGPEFLTYFNYEAQQDKSGLPNDRFSAERPEGSISTLTIQRTEQRDSAMYRCASSPGTGGPYEQYFGPGTRLTVT.

The chain is built from TRBV7-2 and TRBJ1-2; D perhaps matches TRBD1 (6 bases). Trimming stripped 0 bases from V and 2 bases from J, with 10 bases between. CDR3 length equals 15 residues. Germline-derived CDR1 and CDR2 are SGHTA and FQGNSA. The CDR3 spells CASSLAGGANYGYTF. CDR3 bases: TGTGCCAGCAGCTTAGCTGGGGGCGCAAACTATGGCTACACCTTC.

V is TRBV7-2 and J is TRBJ1-5, with 9 bases identical to TRBD1. Trimming cost V 2 bases and J 4 bases; bases outside gene matches: 6. This CDR3 is 16 amino acids long. Germline CDR1 reads SGHTA; CDR2 reads FQGNSA. The CDR3 DNA reads as TGTGCCAGCAGCTTATCCCCACAGGGGGCGAATCAGCCCCAGCATTTT. Its protein product is CASSLSPQGANQPQHF.

A word on this clone: Relative to the germline gene, one junction end is altered; a read error may explain this. V usage is TRBV28 and J usage is TRBJ1-5; 8 bases match TRBD1. This CDR3 comprises 16 residues. Germline CDR1 reads MDHEN; CDR2 reads SYDVKM. CDR3 in amino acids: CASSLLTGGSSQPQHF. The CDR3 region has the DNA TGTGCCAGCAGTTTACTAACAGGGGGGAGCAGTCAGCCCCAGCATTTT.